The clone carrying this T cell receptor (beta chain) was seen a handful of times. Its antigen is unknown. Additional DNA sequences in this sample encode the identical CDR3. CDR1 SGDLS and CDR2 YYNGEE come from the germline V gene. V lost 0 bases and J lost 5; bases outside the gene matches: 0. This CDR3 comprises 13 residues. TCRB transcripts that were expressed got sequenced, as all of the isolated RNA had been reverse transcribed. An average of around 3.9 million reads was obtained for naive, central memory and regulatory T cell samples. Some clones are missing from TCRdb's copy, which holds only in-frame ones; the method was immunoSEQ multiplex PCR. The data hold 300,000 or so clones, with 8% observed a single time. This sample stems from a study of beta chain features in type 1 diabetes. Study in general: The examined sorted cells totaled about 110 million across samples. Findings and limits, study-wide: Shorter templates may be favored by PCR, equally so in patients and controls.

The material sequenced was central memory CD4+ T cells from blood. This chain links TRBV9 with TRBJ2-5, with 8 nucleotides matching TRBD2. This receptor was identified in a woman aged 18-29 years in good health. CDR3 in DNA: TGTGCCAGCAGCGTAGGACTAGCGGAGACCCAGTACTTC. This codes for CASSVGLAETQYF.